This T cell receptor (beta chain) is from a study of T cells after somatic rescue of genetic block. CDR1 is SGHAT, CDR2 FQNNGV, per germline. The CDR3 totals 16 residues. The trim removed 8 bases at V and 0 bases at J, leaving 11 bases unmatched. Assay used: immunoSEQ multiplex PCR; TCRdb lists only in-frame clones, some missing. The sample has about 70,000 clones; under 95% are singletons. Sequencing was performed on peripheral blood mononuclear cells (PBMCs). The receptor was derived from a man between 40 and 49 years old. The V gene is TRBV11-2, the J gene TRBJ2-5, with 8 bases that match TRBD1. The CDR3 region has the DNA TGTGCCAGCGGACCTCATTTGGACAGGGACCAAGAGACCCAGTACTTC. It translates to CASGPHLDRDQETQYF.